This T cell receptor (beta chain) derives from a study of patients with pleural tuberculosis. Concerning this clonotype itself: This could be a read error, since a much larger clone is one nucleotide away. The DNA is left out, because the CDR3 cannot be placed on it with certainty; the CDR3 is given as TCRdb lists it.

TCRdb itself ran the reads through MiXCR, one entry per CDR3 protein. The sample has 25,000 to 35,000 distinct CDR3 sequences; over 15% are singletons. CDR1 is SGHNT and CDR2 is YYREEE in the germline V gene (reference sequence). The CDR3 comprises 13 residues, both ends counted. Sequences were obtained from peripheral blood. The chain employs TRBV5-4 and TRBJ1-2. This TCR was recovered from a human donor with pleural tuberculosis. This CDR3 reads CATRLGANYGCTF.